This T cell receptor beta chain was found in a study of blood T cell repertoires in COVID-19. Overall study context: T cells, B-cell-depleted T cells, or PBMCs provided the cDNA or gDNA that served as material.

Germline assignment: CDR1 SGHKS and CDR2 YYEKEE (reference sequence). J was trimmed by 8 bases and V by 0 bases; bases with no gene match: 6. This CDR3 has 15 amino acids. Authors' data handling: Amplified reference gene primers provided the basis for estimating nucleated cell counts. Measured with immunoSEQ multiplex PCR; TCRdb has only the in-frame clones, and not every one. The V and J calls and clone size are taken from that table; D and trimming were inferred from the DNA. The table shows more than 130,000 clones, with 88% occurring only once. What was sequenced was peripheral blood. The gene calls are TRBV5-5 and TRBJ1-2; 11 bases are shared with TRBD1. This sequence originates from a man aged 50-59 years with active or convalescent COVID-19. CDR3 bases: TGTGCCAGCAGCTTGGAAGGACAGGGGGCAAGCGGCTACACCTTC. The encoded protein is CASSLEGQGASGYTF.